Sequencing of this TCR beta chain was carried out in a study of shared clonotypes between healthy human individuals. Clones were read by immunoSEQ multiplex PCR, and TCRdb kept only the in-frame ones, dropping some. The sample lists millions of clones, over 85% occurring once. Trimming removed 5 bases at V and 4 bases at J, with 14 bases between. Germline V lookup: CDR1 MGHDK, CDR2 SYGVNS. The CDR3 sequence is 14 residues long. Sequencing used naive CD4+ T cells from PBMCs. The subset denotes: CD45RA+ positively selected. The receptor's source is a man aged 18 to 29 in good health. Some clones in this sample may be carry-over from other donors' samples. The chain recombines TRBV25-1 with TRBJ2-5; D might be TRBD1 or TRBD2, each matching 5 bases. The CDR3 is CASSPQGARETQYF. The DNA for the CDR3 is TGTGCCAGCAGTCCCCAGGGAGCAAGAGAGACCCAGTACTTC.